This TCR beta chain was observed in a study of blood T cell repertoires in COVID-19. Study-level information: The origin of the acute and convalescent COVID-19 samples was the United States, Italy and Spain. PBMCs, B-cell-depleted T cells, or T cells were the source of the cDNA or gDNA that made up the material.

The CDR3 has 14 residues. V lost 7 bases and J 0 bases, leaving 9 bases between the germline ends. The germline CDR1 and CDR2 sequences are MNHEY and SMNVEV (reference sequence). In the original workflow: From reference gene primer amplification, estimates of nucleated cell counts were derived. Measured with immunoSEQ multiplex PCR; TCRdb has only the in-frame clones, and not every one. From that table come the V and J calls and clone size; the DNA was used to work out D and trimming. The sample has a few hundred thousand clones, around 82% seen once. The clonotype was recovered from a woman between 45 and 65 years old with acute or convalescent COVID-19. The sequencing input was peripheral blood. The chain joins TRBV27 to TRBJ2-2, with D perhaps matching TRBD1 (5 bases). The CDR3 DNA follows: TGTGCCAGCACTCGACAGACGAACACCGGGGAGCTGTTTTTT. It is translated as CASTRQTNTGELFF.